Listed below are T cell receptor beta chains from one sample, sequenced in a study of CD8+ T cells in alopecia areata. Clones were read by immunoSEQ multiplex PCR, and TCRdb kept only the in-frame ones, dropping some. The sample has about 270,000 clones, 60% seen once. The sample was CD4+ T cells sorted from blood, taken around week 54, from a patient treated with tofacitinib. These receptors came from a human donor with alopecia areata. Each CDR3 is given with its conserved first and last residue. D genes are given only for firm matches. Where a row states a size, it is once, few, many or the class of an expanded clone; other rows omit it.

V: TRBV29-1
J: TRBJ2-3
size: .
D: TRBD2
CDR3: CSADSGATDTQYF
DNA: TGCAGCGCAGACAGCGGGGCCACAGATACGCAGTATTTT

V: TRBV7-9
J: TRBJ2-4
size: .
D: .
CDR3: CASSFPGPGAKNIQYF
DNA: TGTGCCAGCAGCTTCCCAGGCCCGGGGGCCAAAAACATTCAGTACTTC

V: TRBV6-5
J: TRBJ1-6
size: .
D: .
CDR3: CASSYISDSPLHF
DNA: TGTGCCAGCAGTTACATCTCAGATTCACCCCTCCACTTT

V: TRBV6-5
J: TRBJ1-6
size: .
D: .
CDR3: CASRGSSSYNSPLHF
DNA: TGTGCCAGCAGGGGCTCGAGCTCCTATAATTCACCCCTCCACTTT

V: TRBV6-5
J: TRBJ2-3
size: .
D: .
CDR3: CASSQLSSDTQYF
DNA: TGTGCCAGCAGCCAACTTAGCTCAGATACGCAGTATTTT

V: TRBV5-6
J: TRBJ2-7
size: .
D: TRBD1
CDR3: CASSLGRGSYEQYF
DNA: TGTGCCAGCAGCTTGGGCAGGGGGAGCTACGAGCAGTACTTC

V: TRBV7-2
J: TRBJ2-3
size: .
D: TRBD2
CDR3: CASSVRSGGISDTQYF
DNA: TGTGCCAGCAGCGTGCGTAGCGGGGGGATCTCAGATACGCAGTATTTT

V: TRBV4-1
J: TRBJ1-1
size: .
D: .
CDR3: CASSQDLTAEAFF
DNA: TGCGCCAGCAGCCAAGATCTAACAGCTGAAGCTTTCTTT

V: TRBV5-1
J: TRBJ2-4
size: .
D: .
CDR3: CASSSLSGLGDIQYF
DNA: TGCGCCAGCAGCTCCCTTTCAGGCTTAGGGGACATTCAGTACTTC

V: TRBV7-2
J: TRBJ2-4
size: .
D: .
CDR3: CASSPPGQGRVF
DNA: TGTGCCAGCAGCCCCCCGGGGCAGGGCAGGGTTTTC

V: TRBV11-2
J: TRBJ2-7
size: .
D: .
CDR3: CASSRREYEQYF
DNA: TGTGCCAGCAGCCGGAGGGAGTACGAGCAGTACTTC

V: TRBV6-6
J: TRBJ1-4
size: .
D: .
CDR3: CASSYGTTEKLFF
DNA: TGTGCCAGCAGTTACGGCACCACTGAAAAACTGTTTTTT

V: TRBV30
J: TRBJ2-7
size: .
D: .
CDR3: CAWSRRQYEQYF
DNA: TGTGCCTGGAGTCGGCGGCAGTACGAGCAGTACTTC

V: TRBV7-2
J: TRBJ2-5
size: .
D: TRBD2
CDR3: CASSYGLAEETQYF
DNA: TGTGCCAGCAGCTATGGACTAGCGGAAGAGACCCAGTACTTC

V: TRBV21-1
J: TRBJ2-3
size: .
D: .
CDR3: CASIVGGPHATDTQYF
DNA: TGTGCCAGCATTGTCGGAGGGCCCCATGCCACAGATACGCAGTATTTT

V: TRBV25-1
J: TRBJ1-2
size: .
D: .
CDR3: CVSSALSGGYYGYTF
DNA: TGTGTCAGCAGTGCCCTATCCGGAGGGTACTATGGCTACACCTTC

V: TRBV29-1
J: TRBJ1-2
size: .
D: .
CDR3: CSVVEGDYGYTF
DNA: TGCAGCGTCGTAGAGGGCGACTATGGCTACACCTTC

V: TRBV27
J: TRBJ1-5
size: .
D: TRBD1
CDR3: CASSPTGQGRQPQHF
DNA: TGTGCCAGCAGTCCAACCGGACAGGGGCGTCAGCCCCAGCATTTT

V: TRBV29-1
J: TRBJ2-1
size: once
D: .
CDR3: CSINAEQFF
DNA: TGCAGCATTAACGCTGAGCAGTTCTTC

V: TRBV5-1
J: TRBJ2-3
size: few
D: .
CDR3: CASSLAGTSTDTQYF
DNA: TGCGCCAGCAGCTTGGCCGGAACTAGCACAGATACGCAGTATTTT

V: TRBV7-6
J: TRBJ2-2
size: .
D: .
CDR3: CASSLGSDKTGELFF
DNA: TGTGCCAGCAGCTTAGGTAGCGACAAAACCGGGGAGCTGTTTTTT

V: TRBV4-3
J: TRBJ2-7
size: once
D: TRBD2
CDR3: CASSQGLARYEQYF
DNA: TGCGCCAGCAGCCAAGGACTAGCGAGGTACGAGCAGTACTTC

V: TRBV29-1
J: TRBJ2-2
size: once
D: TRBD1
CDR3: CSVGQGALGELFF
DNA: TGCAGCGTGGGACAGGGGGCACTCGGGGAGCTGTTTTTT

V: TRBV30
J: TRBJ2-6
size: .
D: .
CDR3: CAATAGVGANVLTF
DNA: TGTGCCGCCACGGCAGGGGTCGGGGCCAACGTCCTGACTTTC

V: TRBV9
J: TRBJ1-1
size: .
D: .
CDR3: CASSVGTVAIRDTEAFF
DNA: TGTGCCAGCAGCGTAGGGACAGTCGCAATCCGGGACACTGAAGCTTTCTTT

V: TRBV4-2
J: TRBJ1-2
size: .
D: .
CDR3: CASSQDIGRLSYGYTF
DNA: TGTGCCAGCAGCCAAGATATTGGGAGGTTGAGCTATGGCTACACCTTC

V: TRBV10-3
J: TRBJ2-4
size: few
D: .
CDR3: CAISEPGNIQYF
DNA: TGTGCCATCAGTGAGCCCGGGAACATTCAGTACTTC

V: TRBV7-8
J: TRBJ2-1
size: few
D: .
CDR3: CASSSRPGLGINEQFF
DNA: TGTGCCAGCAGCTCACGACCGGGACTGGGGATCAATGAGCAGTTCTTC

V: TRBV7-3
J: TRBJ1-2
size: .
D: .
CDR3: CASSPGGVDYGYTF
DNA: TGTGCCAGCAGTCCTGGAGGGGTAGACTATGGCTACACCTTC

V: TRBV12-5
J: TRBJ2-2
size: .
D: .
CDR3: CASGTTENTGELFF
DNA: TGTGCTAGTGGTACGACCGAGAACACCGGGGAGCTGTTTTTT

V: TRBV5-1
J: TRBJ2-5
size: .
D: .
CDR3: CASSRQGRGETQYF
DNA: TGCGCCAGCAGTCGACAGGGGAGGGGAGAGACCCAGTACTTC

V: TRBV6-5
J: TRBJ2-7
size: .
D: TRBD1
CDR3: CASKGQGTAIYEQYF
DNA: TGTGCCAGCAAAGGGCAAGGGACAGCGATATACGAGCAGTACTTC

V: TRBV29-1
J: TRBJ2-7
size: .
D: .
CDR3: CSVRDSPYEQYF
DNA: TGCAGCGTCCGGGACTCTCCTTACGAGCAGTACTTC

V: TRBV29-1
J: TRBJ1-2
size: .
D: .
CDR3: CSVEMNYGYTF
DNA: TGCAGCGTTGAGATGAACTATGGCTACACCTTC

V: TRBV29-1
J: TRBJ2-1
size: .
D: .
CDR3: CSVVRGPRDEQFF
DNA: TGCAGCGTTGTGCGGGGACCCCGGGATGAGCAGTTCTTC

V: TRBV6-5
J: TRBJ2-6
size: .
D: .
CDR3: CASSLHGSGANVLTF
DNA: TGTGCCAGCAGTTTACACGGGAGTGGGGCCAACGTCCTGACTTTC

V: TRBV29-1
J: TRBJ2-5
size: .
D: .
CDR3: CSVSQGSETQYF
DNA: TGCAGCGTTAGTCAGGGGTCAGAGACCCAGTACTTC

V: TRBV30
J: TRBJ2-3
size: .
D: .
CDR3: CAWTKSTDTQYF
DNA: TGTGCCTGGACTAAGAGCACAGATACGCAGTATTTT

V: TRBV5-4
J: TRBJ2-7
size: many
D: TRBD1
CDR3: CASSLRQGVGEQYF
DNA: TGTGCCAGCAGCTTGAGGCAGGGGGTAGGCGAGCAGTACTTC

V: TRBV2
J: TRBJ2-7
size: .
D: TRBD2
CDR3: CASSPERGAYEQYF
DNA: TGTGCCAGCAGCCCGGAGCGGGGAGCCTACGAGCAGTACTTC

V: TRBV4-3
J: TRBJ1-5
size: once
D: .
CDR3: CASSQDPRVGQPQHF
DNA: TGCGCCAGCAGCCAAGATCCCAGGGTGGGTCAGCCCCAGCATTTT

V: TRBV29-1
J: TRBJ2-7
size: .
D: .
CDR3: CSVRTQAYEQYF
DNA: TGCAGCGTTCGGACACAGGCCTACGAGCAGTACTTC

V: TRBV27
J: TRBJ1-4
size: few
D: TRBD1
CDR3: CASSKGGLGEKLFF
DNA: TGTGCCAGCAGTAAAGGGGGCCTTGGTGAAAAACTGTTTTTT

V: TRBV7-3
J: TRBJ2-3
size: .
D: .
CDR3: CASSNTAGFGTDTQYF
DNA: TGTGCCAGCAGCAATACAGCGGGCTTTGGCACAGATACGCAGTATTTT

V: TRBV5-6
J: TRBJ1-2
size: .
D: TRBD1
CDR3: CASSIDRVGYTF
DNA: TGTGCCAGCAGCATTGACAGGGTTGGCTACACCTTC

V: TRBV7-2
J: TRBJ2-7
size: once
D: .
CDR3: CASSSVGHSSYEQYF
DNA: TGTGCCAGCAGCTCTGTGGGACATAGCTCCTACGAGCAGTACTTC

V: TRBV7-9
J: TRBJ2-5
size: few
D: .
CDR3: CASSLPTDQETQYF
DNA: TGTGCCAGCAGCCTCCCGACGGACCAAGAGACCCAGTACTTC

V: TRBV7-9
J: TRBJ2-5
size: .
D: .
CDR3: CASSPRTSGLQETQYF
DNA: TGTGCCAGCAGCCCGAGGACTTCGGGACTGCAAGAGACCCAGTACTTC

V: TRBV29-1
J: TRBJ2-1
size: few
D: TRBD2
CDR3: CSVEGLAGANEQFF
DNA: TGCAGCGTGGAGGGACTAGCGGGGGCCAATGAGCAGTTCTTC

V: TRBV29-1
J: TRBJ2-5
size: .
D: TRBD1
CDR3: CSAGQDPRETQYF
DNA: TGCAGCGCGGGACAGGACCCGAGGGAGACCCAGTACTTC

V: TRBV5-1
J: TRBJ2-3
size: .
D: TRBD2
CDR3: CASSLFSSGGPTDTQYF
DNA: TGCGCCAGCAGCTTGTTTTCTAGCGGGGGGCCGACAGATACGCAGTATTTT

V: TRBV5-1
J: TRBJ2-3
size: once
D: TRBD2
CDR3: CATKLAGTDTQYF
DNA: TGCGCCACCAAACTAGCGGGCACAGATACGCAGTATTTT

V: TRBV4-1
J: TRBJ2-5
size: .
D: TRBD2
CDR3: CASSQEGGLAGDGTQYF
DNA: TGCGCCAGCAGCCAGGAGGGCGGGCTAGCGGGGGACGGGACCCAGTACTTC

V: TRBV15
J: TRBJ2-6
size: .
D: TRBD2
CDR3: CATSFPAGGSGANVLTF
DNA: TGTGCCACCAGCTTCCCAGCGGGGGGATCTGGGGCCAACGTCCTGACTTTC

V: TRBV29-1
J: TRBJ2-5
size: .
D: .
CDR3: CSSGAGETQYF
DNA: TGCAGCTCCGGGGCCGGAGAGACCCAGTACTTC